This TCR beta chain comes out of a study of T cells after posttransplantation cyclophosphamide. Study conclusions and caveats: Donor CD8+ memory clones often dominated recipient blood repertoires at later times. After PTCy, TRB diversity resembled that of CNI/methotrexate controls. Skin or GI-infiltrating T cells shared few TRB sequences with blood.

V was cut by 7 bases and J by 1 base, with 10 bases left in between. There are 13 residues in the CDR3. Germline CDR1 MNHEY, CDR2 SVGAGI. Controls had myeloablative marrow grafts with methotrexate and calcineurin inhibitor, sampled at 1 year. TCRdb's table, derived via immunoSEQ multiplex PCR, lists solely in-frame clones and lacks some. The sample holds 5,000 or so clones, roughly 73% seen once. Comments on this clone: Its antigen remains unidentified.

The rearrangement uses TRBV6-5 and TRBJ1-1; unclear D gene. The sequence was collected from a female patient aged 45-65 years who received an allogeneic stem cell transplant from an unrelated donor, was CMV-positive, and had acute and chronic GVHD. A subset of T cells may come from the graft donor. The specimen comprised PBMCs, sampled roughly 320 days after allogeneic stem cell transplant with calcineurin inhibitor and methotrexate. The CDR3 nucleotides read TGTGCCAGCACTTTGACGGGGAACACTGAAGCTTTCTTT. It translates to CASTLTGNTEAFF.